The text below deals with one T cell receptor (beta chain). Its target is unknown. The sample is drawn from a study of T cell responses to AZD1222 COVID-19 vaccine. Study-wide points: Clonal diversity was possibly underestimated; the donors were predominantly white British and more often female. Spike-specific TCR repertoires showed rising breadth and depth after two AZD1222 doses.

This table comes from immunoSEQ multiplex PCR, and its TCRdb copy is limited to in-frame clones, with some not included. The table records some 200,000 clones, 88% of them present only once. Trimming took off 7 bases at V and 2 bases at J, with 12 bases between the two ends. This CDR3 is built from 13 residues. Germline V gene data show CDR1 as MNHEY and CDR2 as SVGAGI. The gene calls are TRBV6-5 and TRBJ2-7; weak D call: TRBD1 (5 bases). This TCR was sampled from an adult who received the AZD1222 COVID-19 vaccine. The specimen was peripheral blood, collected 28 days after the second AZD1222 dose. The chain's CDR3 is CASTQRQPYEQYF. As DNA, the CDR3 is TGTGCCAGCACTCAGCGACAGCCCTACGAGCAGTACTTC.